A single sample is the source of the 24 T cell receptor beta chains below, sequenced in a study of blood T cell repertoires in COVID-19. Some clones are missing from TCRdb's copy, which holds only in-frame ones; the method was immunoSEQ multiplex PCR. In the table there are 50,000 to 75,000 clones, 85% to 95% of which are singletons. The sample taken for sequencing was peripheral blood. These receptor sequences come from a man aged 70 or older with active COVID-19.

The chain uses TRBV9 and TRBJ2-2; TRBD2 matches at 15 bases. Germline-derived CDR1 and CDR2 are SGDLS and YYNGEE. J lost 4 bases, V lost 2 bases, and 6 bases had no gene match. The CDR3 sequence is 18 residues long. CDR3 amino acids: CASSVGLAGGPVTGELFF. The CDR3 bases are TGTGCCAGCAGCGTTGGACTAGCGGGGGGGCCGGTCACCGGGGAGCTGTTTTTT.

V usage is TRBV12-5 and J usage is TRBJ2-3, with TRBD1 matching over 7 bases. The V and J ends lost 4 bases and 2 bases, in that order; junction bases with no gene match: 6. Germline lookup yields CDR1 LGHNT and CDR2 FRNRAP. The CDR3 extends over 15 amino acids. In DNA, the CDR3 is TGTGCTAGTGGTTCTGGACAGGACAACACAGATACGCAGTATTTT. Protein: CASGSGQDNTDTQYF. The whole variable domain, remainder taken from reference TRBV12-5 and TRBJ2-3, is DARVTQTPRHKVTEMGQEVTMRCQPILGHNTVFWYRQTMMQGLELLAYFRNRAPLDDSGMPKDRFSAEMPDATLATLKIQPSEPRDSAVYFCASGSGQDNTDTQYFGPGTRLTVL.

The rearrangement joins TRBV4-1 to TRBJ2-3, with D hard to call. Trimming took off 0 bases at V and 6 bases at J, with 7 bases between the two ends. Per the germline V gene, CDR1 is MGHRA and CDR2 is YSYEKL. This CDR3 region has 13 residues. In DNA form, the CDR3 reads TGCGCCAGCAGCCAAGAAACTCCGGATACGCAGTATTTT. Amino acids: CASSQETPDTQYF.

The chain employs TRBV9 and TRBJ2-7; 8 bases fit TRBD1. Trimming cost V 0 bases and J 2 bases; bases outside gene matches: 4. Germline CDR1 is SGDLS and CDR2 is YYNGEE. CDR3 length: 15 amino acids. The CDR3 loop reads CASSVVRTGTYEQYF. As DNA, the CDR3 is TGTGCCAGCAGCGTAGTGCGGACAGGGACCTACGAGCAGTACTTC. Looking up the rest from reference TRBV9 and TRBJ2-7 gives the full variable domain: DSGVTQTPKHLITATGQRVTLRCSPRSGDLSVYWYQQSLDQGLQFLIQYYNGEERAKGNILERFSAQQFPDLHSELNLSSLELGDSALYFCASSVVRTGTYEQYFGPGTRLTVT.

V and J are TRBV5-1 and TRBJ1-1, with a weak D call TRBD1 (6 bases). Between the trimmed V and J ends, which lost 0 bases and 2 bases, there was a span of 14 bases. Germline CDR1 and CDR2: SGHRS and YFSETQ. CDR3 size: 16 residues. The CDR3 nucleotides read TGCGCCAGCAGCTTGGCGGCAGGGGAACCCAACACTGAAGCTTTCTTT. Translated, it gives CASSLAAGEPNTEAFF.

The rearrangement uses TRBV10-1 and TRBJ1-2; a possible D gene is TRBD1 (5 bases). The CDR3 totals 13 residues. Germline CDR1 and CDR2: WNHNN and SYGVQD (reference sequence). Between the trimmed V and J ends, which lost 5 bases and 4 bases, there was a span of 11 bases. The CDR3 DNA reads TGCGCCAGCAGTTTCAGGGTTAGCTATGGCTACACCTTC. Translated: CASSFRVSYGYTF.

The chain has TRBV19 and TRBJ2-7; D is uncertain. The germline V and J ends were trimmed by 6 bases and 3 bases, with 9 bases remaining between them. CDR1 and CDR2 from the germline V gene are LNHDA and SQIVND (reference sequence). CDR3 length equals 12 residues. The CDR3 region has the DNA TGTGCCAGTAGCATACTTAGCTACGAGCAGTACGTC. Translating it yields CASSILSYEQYV.

The chain joins TRBV5-1 to TRBJ1-4, with a tentative D call TRBD1 (6 bases). Trimming removed 0 bases from V and 8 bases from J, with 14 bases in between. Per the germline V gene, CDR1 is SGHRS and CDR2 is YFSETQ. The CDR3 has 15 residues. The CDR3 nucleotides are TGCGCCAGCAGCTTGGTAGGGGGGGTTCGAGAAAAACTGTTTTTT. Residues: CASSLVGGVREKLFF.

The rearrangement uses TRBV4-2 and TRBJ2-2, with TRBD2 matching 14 bases. V lost 0 bases, J lost 4 bases, and 7 bases stayed unmatched. The germline V gene encodes CDR1 LGHNA and CDR2 YNFKEQ. The CDR3 totals 19 residues. The CDR3 sequence is CASSQDRLAGGRRTGELFF. The CDR3 DNA sequence: TGTGCCAGCAGCCAAGACCGACTAGCGGGGGGGCGGCGCACCGGGGAGCTGTTTTTT.

The V gene is TRBV5-1, the J gene TRBJ1-2, with TRBD1 matching over 9 bases. The CDR3 has 13 residues. Germline V gene data show CDR1 as SGHRS and CDR2 as YFSETQ. Trimming cost V 4 bases and J 8 bases; bases outside gene matches: 6. The chain's CDR3 is CASSLTGGQGYTF. CDR3 nucleotides: TGCGCCAGCAGCCTAACAGGGGGCCAGGGCTACACCTTC.

The chain uses TRBV5-1 and TRBJ1-1, with a possible D match to TRBD1 (6 bases). The CDR3 extends over 14 amino acids. V gave up 3 bases and J gave up 3 bases, with 12 bases separating them. Germline V lookup: CDR1 SGHRS, CDR2 YFSETQ. The CDR3 here is CASSSGQLDTEAFF. CDR3 bases: TGCGCCAGCAGCTCAGGACAGCTAGACACTGAAGCTTTCTTT.

V gene TRBV7-3 combines with J gene TRBJ1-1, with D possibly TRBD1 on 6 matching bases. This CDR3 is 14 amino acids long. Germline CDR1 and CDR2: SGHTA and FQGTGA. The V and J ends lost 5 bases and 7 bases respectively, with 17 bases between them. The CDR3 DNA is TGTGCCAGCAGCCCCAGGGGATCGGGACGTGAAGCTTTCTTT. Translating it yields CASSPRGSGREAFF.

V is TRBV4-1 and J is TRBJ1-3; 9 bases align to TRBD1. Germline V gene data show CDR1 as MGHRA and CDR2 as YSYEKL. The CDR3 spans 17 residues. V gave up 0 bases and J gave up 3 bases; unmatched junction bases: 6. CDR3 sequence reads: CASSQEGTGKIGNTIYF. In nucleotides, the CDR3 is TGCGCCAGCAGCCAAGAAGGGACAGGGAAAATTGGAAACACCATATATTTT.

The DNA for the CDR3 is TGTGCCAGCTCACCACTACTATCCGGGGGAAAAGGTGCTGAGCAGTTCTTC. Its translation is CASSPLLSGGKGAEQFF. The rearrangement joins TRBV18 to TRBJ2-1, with a weak D call TRBD2 (6 bases). CDR1 is KGHSH, CDR2 LQKENI, per germline. V was shortened by 1 base and J by 9 bases, with 22 bases between the two germline ends. This CDR3 comprises 17 residues.

The chain employs TRBV5-6 and TRBJ1-3; 7 bases are shared with TRBD1. The CDR3 has 17 residues. V shed 5 bases, J shed 0 bases, and the junction held 11 bases outside the gene matches. The V gene's germline CDR1 is SGHDT and CDR2 YYEEEE. The CDR3 region is CASRPQGSGVSGNTIYF. Written as DNA, the CDR3 is TGTGCCAGCAGACCACAGGGGTCCGGCGTCTCTGGAAACACCATATATTTT.

The V and J genes are TRBV2 and TRBJ1-5; D is possibly TRBD1 (6 bases). Trimming stripped 6 bases from V and 1 base from J, with 13 bases between. This CDR3 is built from 15 residues. CDR1 is SNHLY and CDR2 is FYNNEI in the germline V gene. CDR3 sequence reads: CASRKDSPSNQPQHF. The DNA of the CDR3 is TGTGCCAGCAGGAAGGACAGTCCAAGCAATCAGCCCCAGCATTTT.

The chain combines TRBV2 with TRBJ2-1; D is undetermined. Per the germline V gene, CDR1 is SNHLY and CDR2 is FYNNEI. Trimming cost V 3 bases and J 8 bases, with 14 bases left between them. This CDR3 comprises 14 residues. The CDR3 here is CASSEQSVVYEQFF. The CDR3 DNA follows: TGTGCCAGCAGTGAGCAAAGCGTAGTCTATGAGCAGTTCTTC.

The chain employs TRBV19 and TRBJ1-5; D possibly corresponds to TRBD1 (6 bases). The CDR3 length is 15 residues. Trimming pared 0 bases from V and 3 bases from J, leaving 9 bases between. CDR1 is LNHDA and CDR2 is SQIVND in the germline V gene (reference sequence). In nucleotides, the CDR3 is TGTGCCAGTAGTATAGATCAGGGGTACAATCAGCCCCAGCATTTT. It specifies CASSIDQGYNQPQHF. Complete variable domain (other parts from reference TRBV19 and TRBJ1-5): DGGITQSPKYLFRKEGQNVTLSCEQNLNHDAMYWYRQDPGQGLRLIYYSQIVNDFQKGDIAEGYSVSREKKESFPLTVTSAQKNPTAFYLCASSIDQGYNQPQHFGDGTRLSIL.

The gene calls are TRBV2 and TRBJ2-1; 9 nucleotides match TRBD2. V lost 10 bases, J lost 3 bases, and 4 bases stayed unmatched. Germline-derived CDR1 and CDR2 are SNHLY and FYNNEI. The CDR3 consists of 13 residues. CDR3 in amino acids: CATQRGVYNEQFF. DNA for the CDR3: TGTGCCACCCAGCGGGGGGTCTACAATGAGCAGTTCTTC.

V usage is TRBV11-3 and J usage is TRBJ1-1; a possible D gene is TRBD1 (6 bases). The germline V gene encodes CDR1 SGHNT and CDR2 YENEEA. This CDR3 spans 14 amino acids. Trimming took off 5 bases at V and 3 bases at J, with 13 bases between the two ends. The CDR3 DNA reads TGTGCCAGCAGCCAGGGGAGGGCCGACACTGAAGCTTTCTTT. It yields the protein CASSQGRADTEAFF.

The chain recombines TRBV10-3 with TRBJ1-1; 7 bases match TRBD1. This CDR3 comprises 13 residues. Germline-derived CDR1 and CDR2 are ENHRY and SYGVKD. V shed 10 bases, J shed 0 bases, and the junction held 5 bases outside the gene matches. Written as DNA, the CDR3 is TGTGCCACCTGGGACAGAATGAACACTGAAGCTTTCTTT. This gives the protein CATWDRMNTEAFF.

This clone was seen a single time. This rearrangement joins TRBV7-2 to TRBJ2-5; 10 nucleotides match TRBD1. The CDR3 length is 15 residues. Germline trimming cut 5 bases from V and 5 bases from J; bases unmatched to any gene: 8. Germline V gene data show CDR1 as SGHTA and CDR2 as FQGNSA. The chain's CDR3 is CASSTSGTGAETQYF. The CDR3 DNA follows: TGTGCCAGCAGCACGTCCGGGACAGGGGCGGAGACCCAGTACTTC.

This rearrangement joins TRBV9 to TRBJ2-3; D unresolved. The germline V and J ends were trimmed by 5 bases and 0 bases, with 7 bases remaining between them. The CDR3 length is 13 residues. In germline, CDR1 is SGDLS, CDR2 YYNGEE. This CDR3 is CASRQISTDTQYF. Here the CDR3 DNA reads TGTGCCAGCAGACAGATCAGCACAGATACGCAGTATTTT.

The J gene is TRBJ2-1, the V gene TRBV5-5; TRBD2 matches at 9 bases. V lost 0 bases to trimming and J lost 8 bases; unmatched junction nucleotides: 6. The CDR3 is made up of 15 amino acids. The V gene's germline CDR1 is SGHKS and CDR2 YYEKEE (reference sequence). The CDR3 DNA sequence: TGTGCCAGCAGCTTGGTGGGACTAGCTTTCGATGAGCAGTTCTTC. Residues: CASSLVGLAFDEQFF.